A single sample is the source of the 7 T cell receptor beta chains below, sequenced in a study of persistence of HIV-infected CD4 T cells (dated by TCRdb to the early 2020s). The sample's treatment or condition label is to be understood as: suppressive antiretroviral therapy. A pool of overlapping 15-mer peptides from HIV-1 Gag, at 1 ug per peptide per mL, was used to stimulate the cells. Nonresponding CD40L-negative CD69-negative CD45RO-high memory CD4+ T cells were sorted as memory populations depleted of antigen-responding cells. Antigens of these TCRs are unknown. TCRbeta repertoires were sequenced from genomic DNA with the immunoSEQ hsTCRB assay version 4 in survey mode. The table comes from immuneACCESS by way of TCRdb, which keeps in-frame sequences with V and J called. Part of the clones is missing from these tables; in studies checked, under half for an unresolved V gene and the rest for unknown reasons. The sample yields 25,000 to 40,000 clones; 82% were counted once. The leading ten clones occupy 15% to 20% of the sample.

This specimen consisted of CD4+ T cells sorted from PBMCs after roughly 18-hour stimulation, obtained from a patient who received antiretroviral therapy. The cell subset or site label on this specimen signifies: CD40L-CD69- CD45RO-high memory CD4 T cells not responding to Gag peptides. These receptors were obtained from an adult woman with HIV who was CMV-seropositive.

The CDR3 loop reads CASSYSGQGEAFF. Here the CDR3 DNA reads TGTGCCAGCAGTTACTCGGGACAGGGTGAAGCTTTCTTT. V usage is TRBV6-5 and J usage is TRBJ1-1, with TRBD1 matching over 9 bases. J lost 7 bases, V lost 0 bases, and 0 bases had no gene match. The CDR3 extends over 13 amino acids. Germline V CDR1 and CDR2: MNHEY, SVGAGI.

The chain uses TRBV11-3 and TRBJ2-5, with D tentatively TRBD1 or TRBD2 (5 bases each). The germline CDR1 and CDR2 sequences are SGHNT and YENEEA. The V end was cut by 0 bases, the J end by 5 bases, with 19 bases between. CDR3 size: 17 residues. The CDR3 spells CASSLDRWGTAGETQYF. The CDR3, as DNA: TGTGCCAGCAGCTTAGATAGGTGGGGGACCGCAGGCGAGACCCAGTACTTC.

This clone was recorded only once. The gene calls are TRBV30 and TRBJ1-1; 12 bases are shared with TRBD1. This CDR3 spans 14 amino acids. Per germline, CDR1 GTSNPN and CDR2 SVGIG (reference sequence). V shed 3 bases and J 4 bases; nucleotides not matched to a gene: 3. In nucleotides, the CDR3 is TGTGCCTGGAGGGGACAGGGGGCGAGCACTGAAGCTTTCTTT. This codes for CAWRGQGASTEAFF.

This clone occurred a few times. Germline and junction disagree at one end, which may indicate a read error. The V call is TRBV18, the J call TRBJ1-5; D is unclear. CDR1 and CDR2 (germline): KGHSH, LQKENI. This CDR3 comprises 14 residues. The DNA of the CDR3 is TGTGCCAGCTCACAGGGCCCCAGGAATCGGCCCCAGCATTTT. Its translation: CASSQGPRNRPQHF.

V is TRBV3-1 (or the pseudogene TRBV3-2) and J is TRBJ2-5; 7 bases are a match to TRBD2. V gave up 1 base and J gave up 3 bases; unmatched junction bases: 11. The length of the CDR3 is 17 residues. In germline, CDR1 is LGHDT, CDR2 YNNKEL (reference sequence). The CDR3 region is CASSQGLPGGGKETQYF. CDR3 DNA sequence: TGTGCCAGCAGCCAAGGCCTTCCCGGCGGGGGAAAAGAGACCCAGTACTTC.

The chain combines TRBV27 with TRBJ1-6, with D maybe TRBD1 (6 bases). CDR1 MNHEY and CDR2 SMNVEV come from the germline V gene (reference sequence). The CDR3 length is 13 residues. The V end lost 4 bases, the J end lost 16 bases, and 17 bases lay between the germline ends. For the CDR3, the DNA is TGTGCCAGCAGTTATGACGGACGGGGGCTTCTCCACTTT. This gives the protein CASSYDGRGLLHF.

Concerning this clone: This CDR3 is also generated by other DNA sequences in the sample. DNA of the CDR3: TGTGCCAGCAGCCAGGGGACATCCTATAATTCACCCCTCCACTTT. Translation: CASSQGTSYNSPLHF. The gene calls are TRBV5-6 and TRBJ1-6; TRBD1 is a possible D gene (6 bases). Germline V gene sequence: CDR1 SGHDT, CDR2 YYEEEE. The V and J ends lost 4 bases and 1 base respectively, with 9 bases between them. The CDR3 runs to 15 residues.